Reported below is one T cell receptor beta chain. Time point here: baseline, week 1 (first vaccination visit). Treatment meaning: pre-vaccination baseline after standard-of-care therapy. These data come from a study of a mutant IDH1 vaccine in newly diagnosed glioma. TCRdb's table, derived via immunoSEQ multiplex PCR, lists solely in-frame clones and lacks some. This sample has more than 50,000 clones, with around 85% found just once. Looked up from germline, CDR1 is SQVTM and CDR2 is ANQGSEA. V lost 6 bases and J lost 4, with 13 bases in between. The CDR3 covers 14 residues. This receptor was identified in a man aged 25 to 40 with glioma. This chain links TRBV29-1 with TRBJ1-6; D gene unclear. The sequencing used PBMCs, collected from a glioma patient treated with radiotherapy, temozolomide or both. The CDR3 loop reads CSVQAGSYNSPLHF. CDR3 bases: TGCAGCGTCCAGGCCGGGAGTTATAATTCACCCCTCCACTTT.